Following are 29 T cell receptor beta chains from one sample sequenced in a study of shared clonotypes between healthy human individuals (dated by TCRdb to 2018 to 2021). The library was prepared using the immunoSEQ multiplex PCR assay. The clones in this table, taken by TCRdb from immuneACCESS, are in-frame only. Not every clone is retained; where verified, under half of the shortfall comes from an unresolved V gene, and the cause of the rest is unknown. Within this sample are 1 million to 1.2 million clones, with approximately 77% of them counted one time only. Of the sample, approximately 0.95% is held by the ten largest clones. Sequencing was performed on memory CD4+ T cells from PBMCs. The cell subset or site label, as the study defines it: CD45RA-negative fraction. The origin of the receptors is a man in his late teens or twenties in good health. Some clones in this sample may be carry-over from other donors' samples.

The chain recombines TRBV7-2 with TRBJ1-1, with D maybe TRBD1 (5 bases). There are 18 residues in the CDR3. Germline CDR1 reads SGHTA; CDR2 reads FQGNSA. V was shortened by 0 bases and J by 0 bases, with 17 bases between the two germline ends. The CDR3 region has the DNA TGTGCCAGCAGCTTAGCGCTTAGGGACCTTCCCATGAACACTGAAGCTTTCTTT. The encoded protein is CASSLALRDLPMNTEAFF.

The gene calls are TRBV28 and TRBJ2-2; 10 nucleotides align to TRBD1. Per germline, CDR1 MDHEN and CDR2 SYDVKM. The junction had 7 bases not matched to a gene; V was cut back by 6 bases and J by 9 bases. There are 14 residues in the CDR3. The CDR3: CASSLGQGRRELFF. The CDR3 DNA reads TGTGCCAGCAGCCTGGGACAGGGGAGGAGGGAGCTGTTTTTT.

As regards this clone: A much more abundant neighbour one base away suggests this may be a read error. The J gene is TRBJ2-5, the V gene TRBV5-4; D not certain. CDR1 is SGHNT and CDR2 is YYREEE in the germline V gene (reference sequence). V was shortened by 4 bases and J by 1 base, with 5 bases between the two germline ends. This CDR3 region has 12 residues. CDR3 sequence reads: CASSPSQETQYF. In DNA, the CDR3 is TGTGCCAGCAGCCCCTCCCAAGAGACCCAGTACTTC.

J is TRBJ2-1 and V is TRBV10-1, with D uncertain. V shed 0 bases and J shed 3 bases, with 12 bases lying between them. This CDR3 comprises 16 residues. Per germline, CDR1 WNHNN and CDR2 SYGVQD (reference sequence). The CDR3: CASSESRRPNYNEQFF. The DNA for the CDR3 is TGCGCCAGCAGTGAGTCCCGCAGGCCTAACTACAATGAGCAGTTCTTC.

The chain combines TRBV11-2 with TRBJ2-5; either TRBD1 or TRBD2 may supply D (5 bases each). CDR3 length: 17 amino acids. CDR1 is SGHAT, CDR2 FQNNGV, per germline. Trimming shortened V by 3 bases and J by 1 base, and 18 bases separated the two germline ends. The CDR3 here is CASSFQGDYQSQETQYF. CDR3 nucleotides: TGTGCCAGCAGCTTTCAGGGAGACTACCAGAGCCAAGAGACCCAGTACTTC.

The chain has TRBV11-2 and TRBJ2-2; D ambiguous. The CDR3 is 15 residues long. Deletions cut 3 bases from V and 3 bases from J, with 11 bases between. CDR1 is SGHAT and CDR2 is FQNNGV in the germline V gene. CDR3 bases: TGTGCCAGCAGCTTTCTTCAGGCGGACACCGGGGAGCTGTTTTTT. Its translation is CASSFLQADTGELFF.

This chain connects TRBV5-1 to TRBJ2-7; 10 bases align to TRBD2. This CDR3 region has 14 residues. With 5 bases clipped from V and 3 bases from J, the junction kept 5 bases outside the gene matches. Germline V gives CDR1 SGHRS, CDR2 YFSETQ. The CDR3 region has the DNA TGCGCCAGCAGTGGTACTAGCGGGAACTACGAGCAGTACTTC. It translates to CASSGTSGNYEQYF.

The rearrangement uses TRBV28 and TRBJ1-2; D not resolved. Trimming took off 5 bases at V and 6 bases at J, with 7 bases between the two ends. Germline assignment: CDR1 MDHEN and CDR2 SYDVKM. This CDR3 spans 11 amino acids. CDR3 bases: TGTGCCAGCAGTCACCCCAATGGCTACACCTTC. This encodes CASSHPNGYTF.

This clone was seen a few times. V usage is TRBV7-9 and J usage is TRBJ2-7; D is ambiguous. Trimming removed 5 bases at V and 0 bases at J, with 8 bases between. Per germline, CDR1 SEHNR and CDR2 FQNEAQ (reference sequence). The CDR3 has 13 residues. The CDR3 DNA reads as TGTGCCAGCAGCCAGGACCCCTCCTACGAGCAGTACTTC. The encoded protein is CASSQDPSYEQYF. The variable domain in full, with the rest retrieved from reference TRBV7-9 and TRBJ2-7, is DTGVSQNPRHKITKRGQNVTFRCDPISEHNRLYWYRQTLGQGPEFLTYFQNEAQLEKSRLLSDRFSAERPKGSFSTLEIQRTEQGDSAMYLCASSQDPSYEQYFGPGTRLTVT.

The chain recombines TRBV6-5 with TRBJ1-5, with D perhaps matching TRBD1 (6 bases). The V gene's germline CDR1 is MNHEY and CDR2 SVGAGI. With 6 bases removed from V and 7 bases from J, the gap between germline ends came to 16 bases. This CDR3 contains 14 residues. CDR3 DNA sequence: TGTGCCAGCAGCGTGGCAGGGGTAGGACAGCCCCAGCATTTT. The encoded protein is CASSVAGVGQPQHF.

This clone was seen more than once but under ten times. Different DNA sequences within this sample yield the same CDR3. This chain connects TRBV20-1 to TRBJ2-7; D is ambiguous. The V end was cut by 0 bases, the J end by 0 bases, with 0 bases between. Germline V lookup: CDR1 DFQATT, CDR2 SNEGSKA (reference sequence). The CDR3 sequence is 11 residues long. CDR3 amino acids: CSARDSYEQYF. The CDR3 DNA sequence: TGCAGTGCTAGAGACTCCTACGAGCAGTACTTC.

The V gene is TRBV7-2, the J gene TRBJ1-4, with D possibly being TRBD1 (5 bases). Trimming cost V 1 base and J 8 bases, with 11 bases left between them. The germline gives CDR1 SGHTA, CDR2 FQGNSA. There are 14 residues in the CDR3. Written as DNA, the CDR3 is TGTGCCAGCAGCTTAGTGGGGGGTTACGAAAAACTGTTTTTT. Residues: CASSLVGGYEKLFF.

This rearrangement joins TRBV5-1 to TRBJ2-1; the D is unclear. The ends were cut back, 4 bases at V and 2 bases at J, with 16 bases in the middle. CDR1 is SGHRS and CDR2 is YFSETQ in the germline V gene. There are 16 residues in the CDR3. CDR3 DNA sequence: TGCGCCAGCAGCGAACGGGCGGTGACCCCCTACAATGAGCAGTTCTTC. The encoded protein is CASSERAVTPYNEQFF.

CDR3 coding DNA: TGTGCCAGTAGTATCCAGACTAACCAAGAGACCCAGTACTTC. Translation gives CASSIQTNQETQYF. This chain uses TRBV19 with TRBJ2-5, with a weak D call TRBD2 (5 bases). Trimming left V 3 bases short and J 0 bases short, with 8 bases between. Looked up from germline, CDR1 is LNHDA and CDR2 is SQIVND (reference sequence). This CDR3 contains 14 residues. Full variable domain (remainder filled in from reference TRBV19 and TRBJ2-5): DGGITQSPKYLFRKEGQNVTLSCEQNLNHDAMYWYRQDPGQGLRLIYYSQIVNDFQKGDIAEGYSVSREKKESFPLTVTSAQKNPTAFYLCASSIQTNQETQYFGPGTRLLVL.

The chain couples TRBV25-1 to TRBJ1-1, with D perhaps matching TRBD1 (5 bases). Germline CDR1 reads MGHDK; CDR2 reads SYGVNS. This CDR3 spans 13 amino acids. V was pared by 4 bases and J by 12 bases, with 18 bases between. The CDR3 DNA reads as TGTGCCAGCAGTGTCCCTGGGACCCCCGGAACTTTCTTT. Encoded protein: CASSVPGTPGTFF.

V usage is TRBV28 and J usage is TRBJ2-7; 7 bases fit TRBD2. Trimming removed 10 bases from V and 3 bases from J; junction bases left unmatched: 9. The CDR3 is 13 residues long. Germline CDR1 and CDR2: MDHEN and SYDVKM. This CDR3 is CATIAGTVYEQYF. Here the CDR3 DNA reads TGTGCCACCATAGCGGGCACCGTCTACGAGCAGTACTTC.

This chain links TRBV2 with TRBJ1-1; TRBD1 agrees at 8 bases. V gave up 7 bases and J gave up 4 bases; unmatched junction bases: 11. CDR3 length equals 15 residues. Germline V CDR1 and CDR2: SNHLY, FYNNEI. The DNA of the CDR3 is TGTGCCAGCATGGACAGGGAGCTCCGGGGCACTGAAGCTTTCTTT. This encodes CASMDRELRGTEAFF.

The CDR3 DNA reads as TGTGCCAGCAGCTCCGGGATAACAGCCTACGAGCAGTACTTC. It is translated as CASSSGITAYEQYF. This chain joins TRBV11-1 and TRBJ2-7; D is perhaps TRBD2 (5 bases). V dropped 4 bases and J dropped 2 bases, with 12 bases sitting between them. CDR1 is SGHAT, CDR2 FQDESV, per germline (reference sequence). The CDR3 spans 14 residues.

The chain recombines TRBV10-3 with TRBJ2-3, with D tentatively TRBD2 (5 bases). The CDR3 runs to 14 residues. Germline assignment: CDR1 ENHRY and CDR2 SYGVKD. V was pared by 1 base and J by 7 bases, with 12 bases between. The CDR3 is CAISEFEGENTQYF. CDR3 DNA: TGTGCCATCAGTGAGTTTGAGGGAGAGAATACGCAGTATTTT.

This chain connects TRBV19 to TRBJ1-5; TRBD1 is a possible D gene (6 bases). This CDR3 has 15 amino acids. The ends were cut back, 3 bases at V and 5 bases at J, with 14 bases in the middle. Germline-derived CDR1 and CDR2 are LNHDA and SQIVND (reference sequence). In DNA form, the CDR3 reads TGTGCCAGTAGTATCACCCCCCCAGGGGATCAGCCCCAGCATTTT. Amino acids: CASSITPPGDQPQHF.

In its sample, this clone was seen a few times. The rearrangement joins TRBV7-2 to TRBJ1-5; D call uncertain. Germline CDR1 SGHTA, CDR2 FQGNSA. The CDR3 runs 13 residues. V shed 1 base and J shed 7 bases, with 8 bases lying between them. CDR3 in DNA: TGTGCCAGCAGCTTAGGACGGTCACAGCCCCAGCATTTT. It translates to CASSLGRSQPQHF.

V usage is TRBV7-6 and J usage is TRBJ2-7, with TRBD1 as a possible D gene (6 bases). Germline CDR1 and CDR2: SGHVS and FNYEAQ. V dropped 5 bases and J dropped 6 bases, with 20 bases sitting between them. CDR3 length: 15 amino acids. CDR3 nucleotide sequence: TGTGCCAGCAGCCCCGCTGGGGGCCGTCTCCCCGAGCAGTACTTC. Translation: CASSPAGGRLPEQYF. The full variable domain, its missing parts supplied by reference TRBV7-6 and TRBJ2-7, is GAGVSQSPRYKVTKRGQDVALRCDPISGHVSLYWYRQALGQGPEFLTYFNYEAQQDKSGLPNDRFSAERPEGSISTLTIQRTEQRDSAMYRCASSPAGGRLPEQYFGPGTRLTVT.

The chain combines TRBV19 with TRBJ1-1; no firm D call. CDR1 is LNHDA and CDR2 is SQIVND in the germline V gene (reference sequence). The CDR3 loop spans 13 amino acids. V dropped 7 bases and J dropped 0 bases, with 9 bases sitting between them. CDR3 in amino acids: CASTRLMNTEAFF. In nucleotides, the CDR3 is TGTGCCAGTACCCGTCTGATGAACACTGAAGCTTTCTTT.

The sample holds a few counts of this clone. This sequence joins TRBV28 and TRBJ2-7, with 13 bases matching TRBD2. This CDR3 comprises 18 residues. CDR1 is MDHEN, CDR2 SYDVKM, per germline. V trimming: 4 bases; J trimming: 6 bases; junction bases outside the gene matches: 15. This CDR3 reads CASSYWGLAGTNSPEQYF. The DNA of the CDR3 is TGTGCCAGCAGTTACTGGGGACTAGCGGGAACTAACTCCCCCGAGCAGTACTTC.

In nucleotides, the CDR3 is TGTGCCATCAGTGGCGACAGGGGAGCTTTCTTT. It specifies CAISGDRGAFF. The chain has TRBV10-3 and TRBJ1-1, with TRBD1 identical over 8 bases. There are 11 residues in the CDR3. With V trimmed by 4 bases and J by 10 bases, 2 bases remained unmatched. Germline CDR1 and CDR2: ENHRY and SYGVKD.

This clone was observed a handful of times. The chain combines TRBV28 with TRBJ1-1; 7 bases line up with TRBD1. With 8 bases clipped from V and 4 bases from J, the junction kept 7 bases outside the gene matches. CDR1 is MDHEN, CDR2 SYDVKM, per germline. The CDR3 spans 13 residues. The CDR3 loop reads CASGYQGVTEAFF. The CDR3 bases are TGTGCCAGCGGTTACCAGGGGGTCACTGAAGCTTTCTTT.

The V call is TRBV5-1, the J call TRBJ1-4; D unclear. This CDR3 has 12 residues. Germline CDR1 reads SGHRS; CDR2 reads YFSETQ. Trimming pared 0 bases from V and 6 bases from J, leaving 3 bases between. CDR3: CASSLVDEKLFF. DNA of the CDR3: TGCGCCAGCAGCTTGGTGGATGAAAAACTGTTTTTT.

The gene calls are TRBV4-1 and TRBJ2-3; D not resolved. The germline gives CDR1 MGHRA, CDR2 YSYEKL. Trimming stripped 0 bases from V and 4 bases from J, with 17 bases between. This CDR3 has 17 amino acids. DNA of the CDR3: TGCGCCAGCAGCCAAGATCTGAGTAGCAGTGGTGCAGATACGCAGTATTTT. As protein: CASSQDLSSSGADTQYF.

This clone was observed a single time. V and J are TRBV7-3 and TRBJ2-6; D gene unclear. The CDR3 contains 16 residues. The V gene lost 1 base and the J gene lost 0 bases, with 7 bases spanning the gap. The germline gives CDR1 SGHTA, CDR2 FQGTGA. The CDR3 reads CASSLMSLSGANVLTF. In DNA form, the CDR3 reads TGTGCCAGCAGCTTAATGTCCCTCTCTGGGGCCAACGTCCTGACTTTC. The full variable domain, in which reference TRBV7-3 and TRBJ2-6 provide the parts outside the CDR3, is GAGVSQTPSNKVTEKGKYVELRCDPISGHTALYWYRQSLGQGPEFLIYFQGTGAADDSGLPNDRFFAVRPEGSVSTLKIQRTERGDSAVYLCASSLMSLSGANVLTFGAGSRLTVL.